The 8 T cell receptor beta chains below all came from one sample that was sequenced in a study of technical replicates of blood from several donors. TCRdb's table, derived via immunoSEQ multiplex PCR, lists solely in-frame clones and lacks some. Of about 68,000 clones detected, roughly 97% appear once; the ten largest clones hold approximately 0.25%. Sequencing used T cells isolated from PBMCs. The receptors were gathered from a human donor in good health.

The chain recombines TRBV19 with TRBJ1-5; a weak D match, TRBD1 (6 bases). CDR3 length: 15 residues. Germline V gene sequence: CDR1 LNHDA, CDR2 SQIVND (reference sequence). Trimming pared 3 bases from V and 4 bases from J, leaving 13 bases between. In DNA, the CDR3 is TGTGCCAGTAGTATGGATCAGGGGTTTAATCAGCCCCAGCATTTT. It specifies CASSMDQGFNQPQHF.

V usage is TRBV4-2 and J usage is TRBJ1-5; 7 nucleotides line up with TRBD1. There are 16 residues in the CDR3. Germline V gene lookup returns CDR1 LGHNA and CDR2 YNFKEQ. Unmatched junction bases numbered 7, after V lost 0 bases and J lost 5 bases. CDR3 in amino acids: CASSQDSQGGYQPQHF. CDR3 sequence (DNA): TGTGCCAGCAGCCAAGATAGTCAAGGGGGCTATCAGCCCCAGCATTTT.

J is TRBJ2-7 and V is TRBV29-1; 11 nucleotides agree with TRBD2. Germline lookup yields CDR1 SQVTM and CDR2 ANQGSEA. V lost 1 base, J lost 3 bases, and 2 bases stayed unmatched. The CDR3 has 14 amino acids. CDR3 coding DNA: TGCAGCGTTGAAGGGACTAGCGGGTACTACGAGCAGTACTTC. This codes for CSVEGTSGYYEQYF.

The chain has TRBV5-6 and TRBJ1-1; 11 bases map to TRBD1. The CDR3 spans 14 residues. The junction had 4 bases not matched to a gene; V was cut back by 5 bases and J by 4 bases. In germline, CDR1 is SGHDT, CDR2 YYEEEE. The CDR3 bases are TGTGCCAGCAGTTATGGGACAGGGGGCACTGAAGCTTTCTTT. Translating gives CASSYGTGGTEAFF.

CDR3 nucleotide sequence: TGTGCCAGCAGCGCTAGCGGAGCGGGAACTTACGAGCAGTACTTC. The encoded protein is CASSASGAGTYEQYF. J is TRBJ2-7 and V is TRBV9; 7 bases line up with TRBD2. The CDR3 is made up of 15 amino acids. Germline CDR1 SGDLS, CDR2 YYNGEE. The junction had 10 bases not matched to a gene; V was cut back by 3 bases and J by 4 bases.

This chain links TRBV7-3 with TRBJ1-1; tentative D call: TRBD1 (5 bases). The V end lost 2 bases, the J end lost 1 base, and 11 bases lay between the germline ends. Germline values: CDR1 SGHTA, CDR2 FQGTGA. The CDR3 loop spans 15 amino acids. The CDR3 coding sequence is TGTGCCAGCAGCTTAGATGGGGCCCCGAACACTGAAGCTTTCTTT. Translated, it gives CASSLDGAPNTEAFF.

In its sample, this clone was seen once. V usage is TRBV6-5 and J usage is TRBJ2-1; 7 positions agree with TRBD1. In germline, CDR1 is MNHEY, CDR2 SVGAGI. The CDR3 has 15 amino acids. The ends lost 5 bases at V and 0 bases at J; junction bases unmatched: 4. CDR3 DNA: TGTGCCAGCAGTAAATACAGGGGCTCCTACAATGAGCAGTTCTTC. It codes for CASSKYRGSYNEQFF.

The CDR3 here is CASSFIAALAKNIQYF. The DNA of the CDR3 is TGTGCCAGCAGCTTCATAGCGGCTCTAGCCAAAAACATTCAGTACTTC. The chain joins TRBV7-9 to TRBJ2-4; TRBD2 is a possible D gene (6 bases). Germline V gene lookup returns CDR1 SEHNR and CDR2 FQNEAQ (reference sequence). Trimming cost V 3 bases and J 0 bases, with 12 bases left between them. The CDR3 length is 16 residues.